The 23 T cell receptor beta chains listed next were all sequenced from one sample in a study of blood T cell repertoires in COVID-19. The protocol was immunoSEQ multiplex PCR, while the TCRdb copy is restricted to in-frame clones and leaves out a portion. In the table there are approximately 130,000 clones, around 89% of which are singletons. The sequencing sample was made of peripheral blood. These receptor sequences come from a man between 50 and 59 years old with acute or convalescent COVID-19.

The CDR3, as DNA: TGTGCCAGCAACAGCAACAATGAGCAGTTCTTC. Its translation: CASNSNNEQFF. V is TRBV6-5 and J is TRBJ2-1, with no clear D. Per the germline V gene, CDR1 is MNHEY and CDR2 is SVGAGI. V lost 7 bases to trimming and J lost 5 bases, with 6 bases between them. This CDR3 comprises 11 residues.

This clone has just one count. The chain carries TRBV20-1 and TRBJ2-1; D is uncertain. Trimming pared 5 bases from V and 8 bases from J, leaving 7 bases between. CDR1 DFQATT and CDR2 SNEGSKA come from the germline V gene (reference sequence). This CDR3 contains 10 residues. CDR3 sequence (DNA): TGCAGTGCTGCCCTAGATGAGCAGTTCTTC. It is translated as CSAALDEQFF.

The chain recombines TRBV19 with TRBJ2-1; 9 bases map to TRBD2. CDR3 length: 16 amino acids. J was trimmed by 4 bases and V by 1 base; bases with no gene match: 5. Germline V CDR1 and CDR2: LNHDA, SQIVND (reference sequence). CDR3 nucleotide sequence: TGTGCCAGTAGTATAGTGGCTGCGGGGGGGTACAATGAGCAGTTCTTC. Translated, it gives CASSIVAAGGYNEQFF.

This rearrangement joins TRBV18 to TRBJ1-2; 9 bases map to TRBD1. Germline CDR1 and CDR2: KGHSH and LQKENI. This CDR3 comprises 13 residues. V gave up 6 bases and J gave up 6 bases; unmatched junction bases: 5. CDR3 amino acids: CASSPDRGNGYTF. The CDR3 DNA is TGTGCCAGCTCTCCGGACAGGGGAAATGGCTACACCTTC. Full variable domain (remainder filled in from reference TRBV18 and TRBJ1-2): NAGVMQNPRHLVRRRGQEARLRCSPMKGHSHVYWYRQLPEEGLKFMVYLQKENIIDESGMPKERFSAEFPKEGPSILRIQQVVRGDSAAYFCASSPDRGNGYTFGSGTRLTVV.

The rearrangement joins TRBV4-2 to TRBJ2-1; tentatively, D is TRBD1 (6 bases). V lost 1 base, J lost 8 bases, and 24 bases lay in between. The V gene's germline CDR1 is LGHNA and CDR2 YNFKEQ. This CDR3 contains 18 residues. This chain's CDR3 is CASSQVGLALSRGDEQFF. The CDR3, as DNA: TGTGCCAGCAGCCAAGTAGGGCTAGCCCTATCCAGGGGAGATGAGCAGTTCTTC.

This clone was recorded only once. The rearrangement uses TRBV5-6 and TRBJ2-6; no clear D. With 2 bases removed from V and 0 bases from J, the gap between germline ends came to 6 bases. CDR3 length: 15 amino acids. Per germline, CDR1 SGHDT and CDR2 YYEEEE. This chain's CDR3 is CASSFTGSGANVLTF. The CDR3 region has the DNA TGTGCCAGCAGCTTTACGGGCTCTGGGGCCAACGTCCTGACTTTC. The entire variable domain, with the rest obtained from reference TRBV5-6 and TRBJ2-6, is as follows: DAGVTQSPTHLIKTRGQQVTLRCSPKSGHDTVSWYQQALGQGPQFIFQYYEEEERQRGNFPDRFSGHQFPNYSSELNVNALLLGDSALYLCASSFTGSGANVLTFGAGSRLTVL.

This chain connects TRBV9 to TRBJ2-7; 14 nucleotides line up with TRBD2. Germline CDR1 and CDR2: SGDLS and YYNGEE. CDR3 length equals 17 residues. With V trimmed by 4 bases and J by 3 bases, 9 bases remained unmatched. Here the CDR3 reads CASSPGLAGGRGYEQYF. CDR3 nucleotides: TGTGCCAGCAGCCCTGGACTAGCGGGAGGAAGGGGCTACGAGCAGTACTTC.

The V and J genes are TRBV6-1 and TRBJ1-4; D may be TRBD1 (5 bases). The CDR3 extends over 13 amino acids. Germline loops: CDR1 MNHNS, CDR2 SASEGT. V dropped 0 bases and J dropped 8 bases, with 7 bases sitting between them. CDR3 sequence (DNA): TGTGCCAGCAGTGAAGCGGGGCGGGAAAAACTGTTTTTT. Translating gives CASSEAGREKLFF.

The V and J genes are TRBV27 and TRBJ1-5; D possibly corresponds to TRBD1 (5 bases). Germline CDR1 reads MNHEY; CDR2 reads SMNVEV (reference sequence). The CDR3 has 13 residues. V shed 3 bases and J shed 5 bases, with 8 bases lying between them. DNA of the CDR3: TGTGCCAGCAGTTTTGGGGCGGATCAGCCCCAGCATTTT. It specifies CASSFGADQPQHF.

The rearrangement uses TRBV6-1 and TRBJ2-4; D call uncertain. Germline loops: CDR1 MNHNS, CDR2 SASEGT. Trimming shortened V by 2 bases and J by 7 bases, and 6 bases separated the two germline ends. The CDR3 has 12 residues. The CDR3 is CASSEFGNIQYF. The CDR3 DNA sequence: TGTGCCAGCAGTGAATTCGGGAACATTCAGTACTTC.

The gene calls are TRBV27 and TRBJ2-2; tentatively, D is TRBD2 (6 bases). The CDR3 totals 14 residues. Trimming removed 7 bases from V and 6 bases from J, with 15 bases in between. Germline-derived CDR1 and CDR2 are MNHEY and SMNVEV (reference sequence). CDR3 region: CASTLEGTSGELFF. The CDR3 nucleotides are TGTGCCAGCACCCTGGAGGGTACCTCCGGGGAGCTGTTTTTT.

The CDR3 spells CATSDSPGGFETQYF. CDR3 coding DNA: TGTGCCACCAGTGATTCCCCGGGAGGGTTTGAGACCCAGTACTTC. The chain couples TRBV24-1 to TRBJ2-5; 8 nucleotides align to TRBD2. Trimming at V came to 2 bases and at J to 5 bases, leaving 6 bases not matched to a gene. The CDR3 is 15 residues long. CDR1 and CDR2 (germline): KGHDR, SFDVKD.

The V gene is TRBV19, the J gene TRBJ1-5; TRBD1 is a possible D gene (5 bases). The CDR3 runs 14 residues. V lost 3 bases and J lost 5, with 11 bases in between. Germline V gene data show CDR1 as LNHDA and CDR2 as SQIVND (reference sequence). This chain's CDR3 is CASSIRGGYQPQHF. The CDR3 region has the DNA TGTGCCAGTAGTATTAGGGGCGGTTATCAGCCCCAGCATTTT.

CDR3 residues: CASSHRTGAEQYF. The CDR3 DNA reads as TGTGCCAGCAGCCATCGGACAGGGGCCGAGCAGTACTTC. The chain joins TRBV7-6 to TRBJ2-7, with 9 bases fitting TRBD1. Germline CDR1 and CDR2: SGHVS and FNYEAQ. This CDR3 comprises 13 residues. With 5 bases clipped from V and 6 bases from J, the junction kept 5 bases outside the gene matches.

This chain connects TRBV7-9 to TRBJ1-3, with TRBD1 matching over 10 bases. The CDR3 contains 15 residues. Germline lookup yields CDR1 SEHNR and CDR2 FQNEAQ (reference sequence). Losses at the gene ends were 4 bases for V and 4 bases for J; bases not matched to a gene: 4. Here the CDR3 DNA reads TGTGCCAGCAGCTGGGGACAGGGGAGCGGAAACACCATATATTTT. Translation gives CASSWGQGSGNTIYF.

Here the CDR3 reads CASNDPPGQGTYEQYF. In DNA form, the CDR3 reads TGTGCCAGTAATGACCCCCCGGGACAGGGGACCTACGAGCAGTACTTC. The V call is TRBV2, the J call TRBJ2-7, with 10 bases that match TRBD1. CDR1 is SNHLY, CDR2 FYNNEI, per germline. The J segment lost 2 bases and the V segment lost 9 bases, leaving 13 bases of the junction unmatched. CDR3 length: 16 residues.

This chain connects TRBV5-6 to TRBJ1-1, with TRBD1 matching 8 bases. Trimming took 4 bases from V and 4 from J; bases not matched to a gene: 9. This CDR3 has 15 residues. The germline V gene has CDR1 SGHDT and CDR2 YYEEEE. CDR3 DNA: TGTGCCAGCAGCCCCCGGACAGGGCAAGGCACTGAAGCTTTCTTT. This codes for CASSPRTGQGTEAFF.

As concerns this clone: The sample contains more than one DNA sequence encoding this CDR3. The chain couples TRBV11-3 to TRBJ2-1, with 7 positions matching TRBD2. This CDR3 has 15 residues. Looked up from germline, CDR1 is SGHNT and CDR2 is YENEEA. The V gene end was trimmed by 3 bases and the J gene end by 1 base; junction bases not matched to a gene: 3. For the CDR3, the DNA is TGTGCCAGCAGCTTGGGCGGGAGTTCCTACAATGAGCAGTTCTTC. It codes for CASSLGGSSYNEQFF.

The chain combines TRBV11-2 with TRBJ2-2; D is unresolved. Germline V lookup: CDR1 SGHAT, CDR2 FQNNGV. The CDR3 length is 15 residues. V was trimmed by 8 bases and J by 0 bases, leaving 13 bases between them. DNA for the CDR3: TGTGCCAGCTCGATAGTAGCTACGAACACCGGGGAGCTGTTTTTT. Protein product: CASSIVATNTGELFF. Using reference TRBV11-2 and TRBJ2-2 for the parts outside the CDR3, the full variable domain is EAGVAQSPRYKIIEKRQSVAFWCNPISGHATLYWYQQILGQGPKLLIQFQNNGVVDDSQLPKDRFSAERLKGVDSTLKIQPAKLEDSAVYLCASSIVATNTGELFFGEGSRLTVL.

This rearrangement joins TRBV19 to TRBJ1-6; 9 bases match TRBD1. CDR3 size: 17 residues. The germline gives CDR1 LNHDA, CDR2 SQIVND (reference sequence). V was clipped by 3 bases and J by 3 bases; unmatched bases: 6. The CDR3 sequence: CASSIVQGANYNSPLHF. The CDR3 DNA follows: TGTGCCAGTAGTATCGTACAGGGGGCGAACTATAATTCACCCCTCCACTTT.

The chain uses TRBV19 and TRBJ2-6; 9 nucleotides line up with TRBD1. This CDR3 spans 17 amino acids. Germline V gene lookup returns CDR1 LNHDA and CDR2 SQIVND (reference sequence). With V trimmed by 3 bases and J by 2 bases, 5 bases remained unmatched. The CDR3 DNA sequence: TGTGCCAGTAGTATTGGACAGGGGAGGGCTGGGGCCAACGTCCTGACTTTC. This translates into CASSIGQGRAGANVLTF.

The chain is built from TRBV27 and TRBJ1-5; 10 positions agree with TRBD1. Germline assignment: CDR1 MNHEY and CDR2 SMNVEV (reference sequence). J lost 4 bases, V lost 6 bases, and 6 bases had no gene match. This CDR3 has 15 residues. The CDR3 DNA follows: TGTGCCAGCAGGTCCGACAGGGGGCTTAATCAGCCCCAGCATTTT. This gives the protein CASRSDRGLNQPQHF.

The chain employs TRBV5-5 and TRBJ1-1, with 9 bases lining up with TRBD1. The V segment lost 4 bases and the J segment 0 bases; nucleotides outside the gene matches: 7. This CDR3 has 16 residues. In germline, CDR1 is SGHKS, CDR2 YYEKEE (reference sequence). The CDR3 loop reads CASSMGQGQMNTEAFF. The CDR3 DNA reads TGTGCCAGCAGCATGGGACAGGGCCAGATGAACACTGAAGCTTTCTTT.